The 30 T cell receptor beta chains in this list originate from one sample, sequenced in a study of T cells in pancreatic ductal adenocarcinoma. The selected patients with pancreatic ductal adenocarcinoma had surgery but no neoadjuvant therapy. TCRdb keeps only in-frame clones here, not all; method: immunoSEQ multiplex PCR. The table lists under 15,000 clones, 86% of them singletons, with more than 15% in the top ten. Sequences were obtained from PBMCs. Every receptor here comes from a human donor with pancreatic ductal adenocarcinoma.

The chain links TRBV30 to TRBJ2-2, with D unresolved. The V end was cut by 2 bases, the J end by 0 bases, with 7 bases between. Germline CDR1 is GTSNPN and CDR2 is SVGIG (reference sequence). This CDR3 contains 14 residues. CDR3 DNA sequence: TGTGCCTGGAGTACCGACGCGAACACCGGGGAGCTGTTTTTT. This translates into CAWSTDANTGELFF.

The genes are TRBV7-9 and TRBJ2-1, with 7 positions matching TRBD2. Per germline, CDR1 SEHNR and CDR2 FQNEAQ (reference sequence). The length of the CDR3 is 14 residues. Germline trimming cut 5 bases from V and 9 bases from J; bases unmatched to any gene: 10. In DNA form, the CDR3 reads TGTGCCAGCAGCCAAGCGGGATCTTTAGGTGAGCAGTTCTTC. Translating gives CASSQAGSLGEQFF.

This chain uses TRBV5-6 with TRBJ1-2; possible D gene TRBD1, 5 bases. Germline V gene data show CDR1 as SGHDT and CDR2 as YYEEEE. Between the trimmed V and J ends, which lost 4 bases and 8 bases, there was a span of 21 bases. The CDR3 contains 15 residues. This CDR3 reads CASSLKTTGLGGYTF. In nucleotides, the CDR3 is TGTGCCAGCAGCCTGAAAACCACGGGACTCGGCGGCTACACCTTC. Variable domain in full (rest from reference TRBV5-6 and TRBJ1-2): DAGVTQSPTHLIKTRGQQVTLRCSPKSGHDTVSWYQQALGQGPQFIFQYYEEEERQRGNFPDRFSGHQFPNYSSELNVNALLLGDSALYLCASSLKTTGLGGYTFGSGTRLTVV.

This rearrangement joins TRBV30 to TRBJ1-5; perhaps TRBD1 as D (5 bases). Trimming removed 3 bases at V and 5 bases at J, with 11 bases between. The germline CDR1 and CDR2 sequences are GTSNPN and SVGIG (reference sequence). The CDR3 spans 13 residues. DNA for the CDR3: TGTGCCTGGAGCCAGGGTCTTGATCAGCCCCAGCATTTT. It codes for CAWSQGLDQPQHF. The variable domain in full, completed from reference TRBV30 and TRBJ1-5, reads SQTIHQWPATLVQPVGSPLSLECTVEGTSNPNLYWYRQAAGRGLQLLFYSVGIGQISSEVPQNLSASRPQDRQFILSSKKLLLSDSGFYLCAWSQGLDQPQHFGDGTRLSIL.

This sequence joins TRBV11-2 and TRBJ2-7; D is possibly TRBD2 (6 bases). In germline, CDR1 is SGHAT, CDR2 FQNNGV. Trimming shortened V by 1 base and J by 5 bases, and 12 bases separated the two germline ends. The CDR3 is 14 residues long. The CDR3 protein is CASSLGFGGDEQYF. DNA of the CDR3: TGTGCCAGCAGCTTAGGTTTCGGAGGGGACGAGCAGTACTTC. The whole variable domain, remainder taken from reference TRBV11-2 and TRBJ2-7, is EAGVAQSPRYKIIEKRQSVAFWCNPISGHATLYWYQQILGQGPKLLIQFQNNGVVDDSQLPKDRFSAERLKGVDSTLKIQPAKLEDSAVYLCASSLGFGGDEQYFGPGTRLTVT.

The V call is TRBV6-4, the J call TRBJ1-2, with 8 bases fitting TRBD1. The CDR3 loop spans 12 amino acids. CDR1 is MRHNA, CDR2 SNTAGT, per germline. After removal of 5 bases from V and 6 bases from J, the junction contained 2 bases not matched to a gene. CDR3 sequence (DNA): TGTGCCAGCAGTTCAGGGGGCGATGGCTACACCTTC. It codes for CASSSGGDGYTF.

The chain couples TRBV25-1 to TRBJ1-1, with D tentatively TRBD1 (5 bases). V lost 5 bases and J lost 3, with 13 bases in between. This CDR3 spans 14 amino acids. Germline CDR1 and CDR2: MGHDK and SYGVNS. The CDR3 loop reads CASSHLGGDTEAFF. CDR3 in DNA: TGTGCCAGCAGTCACCTGGGGGGGGACACTGAAGCTTTCTTT.

V gene TRBV7-9 combines with J gene TRBJ1-1, with a weak D call TRBD1 (5 bases). Trimming pared 5 bases from V and 1 base from J, leaving 8 bases between. Germline V CDR1 and CDR2: SEHNR, FQNEAQ (reference sequence). The CDR3 length is 13 residues. CDR3 amino acids: CASSRRGNTEAFF. The DNA of the CDR3 is TGTGCCAGCAGCCGGAGGGGGAACACTGAAGCTTTCTTT.

This clone has a single count. The chain recombines TRBV5-6 with TRBJ1-5, with 11 positions matching TRBD1. Germline CDR1 reads SGHDT; CDR2 reads YYEEEE. V shed 3 bases, J shed 7 bases, and the junction held 3 bases outside the gene matches. The CDR3 is 14 residues long. In DNA form, the CDR3 reads TGTGCCAGCAGCTACTGGACAGGGGGCCAGCCCCAGCATTTT. It translates to CASSYWTGGQPQHF.

V is TRBV5-4 and J is TRBJ2-3; the D gene is possibly TRBD2 (6 bases). Germline V CDR1 and CDR2: SGHNT, YYREEE (reference sequence). Trimming removed 4 bases at V and 3 bases at J, with 15 bases between. The CDR3 totals 15 residues. Here the CDR3 DNA reads TGTGCCAGCAGCACTGGGGGAGGAGGGACAGATACGCAGTATTTT. Translation gives CASSTGGGGTDTQYF.

The rearrangement links TRBV13 to TRBJ2-3, with 7 bases matching TRBD2. V gave up 6 bases and J gave up 6 bases; unmatched junction bases: 6. Germline values: CDR1 PRHDT, CDR2 FYEKMQ (reference sequence). This CDR3 region has 13 residues. The CDR3 DNA sequence: TGTGCCAGCAGTCGCCCTAGCGGCGATACGCAGTATTTT. Its translation: CASSRPSGDTQYF.

V usage is TRBV5-6 and J usage is TRBJ2-1; 11 bases line up with TRBD2. The J segment lost 7 bases and the V segment lost 0 bases, leaving 9 bases of the junction unmatched. The length of the CDR3 is 17 residues. CDR1 and CDR2 (germline): SGHDT, YYEEEE. DNA for the CDR3: TGTGCCAGCAGCTTGGCAGGTAGCGGGAGGGAGCGGAATGAGCAGTTCTTC. It yields the protein CASSLAGSGRERNEQFF.

This clone showed up just once. J is TRBJ2-1 and V is TRBV2, with 8 bases that match TRBD1. Germline V gene data show CDR1 as SNHLY and CDR2 as FYNNEI. After removal of 7 bases from V and 10 bases from J, the junction contained 9 bases not matched to a gene. The CDR3 totals 13 residues. The CDR3 sequence: CASMGTGPPEQFF. For the CDR3, the DNA is TGTGCCAGCATGGGGACAGGACCCCCCGAGCAGTTCTTC.

V usage is TRBV7-2 and J usage is TRBJ1-5, with TRBD1 as a possible D gene (6 bases). V was shortened by 4 bases and J by 5 bases, with 15 bases between the two germline ends. CDR3 length: 15 residues. Germline CDR1 and CDR2: SGHTA and FQGNSA. CDR3 nucleotide sequence: TGTGCCAGCAGCTCCTGGGGGGCGTCGGATCAGCCCCAGCATTTT. Its protein is CASSSWGASDQPQHF.

This clone was detected a few times. V usage is TRBV11-3 and J usage is TRBJ2-1; 8 bases map to TRBD1. Trimming removed 5 bases from V and 13 bases from J; junction bases left unmatched: 7. Per germline, CDR1 SGHNT and CDR2 YENEEA. CDR3 length equals 12 residues. The CDR3: CASSPDRGEQFF. CDR3 nucleotides: TGTGCCAGCAGCCCCGACAGGGGCGAACAGTTCTTC.

The V call is TRBV7-2, the J call TRBJ2-3, with a possible D match to TRBD1 (5 bases). The V and J ends lost 1 base and 5 bases respectively, with 10 bases between them. CDR1 and CDR2 (germline): SGHTA, FQGNSA. There are 14 residues in the CDR3. CDR3 bases: TGTGCCAGCAGCTTAGTGGCAGACAGAGATACGCAGTATTTT. Translated: CASSLVADRDTQYF.

This chain connects TRBV18 to TRBJ2-6, with a tentative D call TRBD1 (5 bases). Germline V gene sequence: CDR1 KGHSH, CDR2 LQKENI. Trimming cost V 3 bases and J 3 bases, with 15 bases left between them. The length of the CDR3 is 17 residues. The CDR3: CASSPSQGLGGANVLTF. DNA for the CDR3: TGTGCCAGCTCACCTAGCCAGGGCTTGGGTGGGGCCAACGTCCTGACTTTC. Supplemented by reference TRBV18 and TRBJ2-6, the full variable domain reads NAGVMQNPRHLVRRRGQEARLRCSPMKGHSHVYWYRQLPEEGLKFMVYLQKENIIDESGMPKERFSAEFPKEGPSILRIQQVVRGDSAAYFCASSPSQGLGGANVLTFGAGSRLTVL.

The V and J genes are TRBV6-6 and TRBJ2-7, with TRBD1 as a possible D gene (5 bases). Germline lookup yields CDR1 MNHNY and CDR2 SVGAGI (reference sequence). CDR3 length: 14 residues. Trimming removed 0 bases from V and 6 bases from J, with 12 bases in between. The CDR3 loop is CASSYSQGVGEQYF. CDR3 nucleotides: TGTGCCAGCAGTTACTCTCAAGGGGTGGGCGAGCAGTACTTC.

This chain uses TRBV30 with TRBJ1-5; TRBD1 aligns across 8 bases. Germline V gene lookup returns CDR1 GTSNPN and CDR2 SVGIG (reference sequence). The ends lost 1 base at V and 3 bases at J; junction bases unmatched: 2. The CDR3 is 14 amino acids. In nucleotides, the CDR3 is TGTGCCTGGAGTGGGACAGGGAACAATCAGCCCCAGCATTTT. It is translated as CAWSGTGNNQPQHF.

The rearrangement uses TRBV27 and TRBJ2-7; TRBD2 agrees at 9 bases. Germline V gene data show CDR1 as MNHEY and CDR2 as SMNVEV (reference sequence). The CDR3 runs to 16 residues. V lost 6 bases, J lost 1 base, and 10 bases stayed unmatched. This chain's CDR3 is CASRRTSAQPSYEQYF. The CDR3 region has the DNA TGTGCCAGCAGGAGGACTAGCGCTCAACCTTCCTACGAGCAGTACTTC.

This clone appeared once. Other DNA sequences within the sample encode an identical CDR3. This chain connects TRBV7-3 to TRBJ1-2; 7 bases fit TRBD1. V was pared by 5 bases and J by 3 bases, with 6 bases of the junction left unmatched. The germline V gene has CDR1 SGHTA and CDR2 FQGTGA. This CDR3 spans 14 amino acids. CDR3 amino acids: CASSPQGRDYGYTF. The CDR3 nucleotides are TGTGCCAGCAGCCCACAGGGGAGGGACTATGGCTACACCTTC.

The chain is built from TRBV14 and TRBJ2-5, with D uncertain. The CDR3 totals 11 residues. The germline V gene encodes CDR1 SGHDN and CDR2 FVKESK. The V and J ends lost 3 bases and 7 bases respectively, with 6 bases between them. CDR3 loop: CASSHSGTQYF. CDR3 coding DNA: TGTGCCAGCAGCCACTCAGGGACCCAGTACTTC.

The count of this clone is one. The chain is built from TRBV11-3 and TRBJ1-5, with D unclear. The CDR3 consists of 12 residues. Deletions cut 0 bases from V and 3 bases from J, with 0 bases between. Germline assignment: CDR1 SGHNT and CDR2 YENEEA. The DNA of the CDR3 is TGTGCCAGCAGCTTAGACAATCAGCCCCAGCATTTT. As protein: CASSLDNQPQHF.

The chain is built from TRBV2 and TRBJ1-1, with D perhaps TRBD1 (6 bases). Between the trimmed V and J ends, which lost 6 bases and 1 base, there was a span of 9 bases. Germline V lookup: CDR1 SNHLY, CDR2 FYNNEI. This CDR3 has 13 residues. In nucleotides, the CDR3 is TGTGCCAGCAGCTCACAGGGGAACACTGAAGCTTTCTTT. Protein sequence: CASSSQGNTEAFF.

This rearrangement joins TRBV7-2 to TRBJ2-3, with TRBD2 matching 7 bases. CDR1 is SGHTA and CDR2 is FQGNSA in the germline V gene. The trim removed 0 bases at V and 2 bases at J, leaving 5 bases unmatched. The CDR3 runs 16 residues. As DNA, the CDR3 is TGTGCCAGCAGCTTAGCCAGCGGGACCGACACAGATACGCAGTATTTT. Amino acid sequence: CASSLASGTDTDTQYF.

V usage is TRBV29-1 and J usage is TRBJ1-1; D gene ambiguous. This CDR3 has 9 amino acids. Germline V lookup: CDR1 SQVTM, CDR2 ANQGSEA. V lost 3 bases and J lost 11, with 7 bases in between. The CDR3 here is CSVEGRAFF. The CDR3 bases are TGCAGCGTTGAGGGGAGGGCTTTCTTT. Combining the CDR3 with reference TRBV29-1 and TRBJ1-1 gives the whole variable domain SAVISQKPSRDICQRGTSLTIQCQVDSQVTMMFWYRQQPGQSLTLIATANQGSEATYESGFVIDKFPISRPNLTFSTLTVSNMSPEDSSIYLCSVEGRAFFGQGTRLTVV.

The chain uses TRBV7-9 and TRBJ2-7; 8 bases are a match to TRBD1. V lost 7 bases and J lost 1; bases outside the gene matches: 6. The CDR3 contains 14 residues. The germline V gene has CDR1 SEHNR and CDR2 FQNEAQ (reference sequence). The CDR3 DNA sequence: TGTGCCAGCATCCCGACAGGGGATTCCTACGAGCAGTACTTC. Translating gives CASIPTGDSYEQYF. Combining the CDR3 with reference TRBV7-9 and TRBJ2-7 gives the whole variable domain DTGVSQNPRHKITKRGQNVTFRCDPISEHNRLYWYRQTLGQGPEFLTYFQNEAQLEKSRLLSDRFSAERPKGSFSTLEIQRTEQGDSAMYLCASIPTGDSYEQYFGPGTRLTVT.

This rearrangement joins TRBV18 to TRBJ2-5; 15 bases line up with TRBD2. V gave up 0 bases and J gave up 4 bases; unmatched junction bases: 0. The CDR3 totals 16 residues. CDR1 and CDR2 (germline): KGHSH, LQKENI. The CDR3 coding sequence is TGTGCCAGCTCACCACCGGGACTAGCGGGGGGAGAGACCCAGTACTTC. This translates into CASSPPGLAGGETQYF.

This chain connects TRBV29-1 to TRBJ1-1; 7 bases fit TRBD1. CDR3 length equals 13 residues. J was trimmed by 1 base and V by 6 bases; bases with no gene match: 5. CDR1 SQVTM and CDR2 ANQGSEA come from the germline V gene. The CDR3 sequence is CSVTGTANTEAFF. CDR3 DNA: TGCAGCGTGACTGGGACAGCGAACACTGAAGCTTTCTTT.

V and J are TRBV6-6 and TRBJ1-5; maybe TRBD1 (5 bases). The CDR3 length is 12 residues. V was cut by 2 bases and J by 9 bases, with 8 bases left in between. Germline-derived CDR1 and CDR2 are MNHNY and SVGAGI (reference sequence). The DNA for the CDR3 is TGTGCCAGCAGTTACCCGGGGGGGCCCCAGCATTTT. Translating gives CASSYPGGPQHF.